This entry features one T cell receptor beta chain sequence. No antigen is known for it. Tregs were sorted as CD4+CD25+CD127-/low cells. Adaptor-ligated barcode primers were used to amplify TRBV12-4/TRBJ1-2 clonotypes. TCRdb called the multiplex PCR reads again in MiXCR, with one record for every CDR3 protein. The top ten hold over 9.5% of the sample, which has about 690 distinct CDR3 sequences, around 10% seen once. Study-level points and caveats: The TCR gene usage of tumor memory CD4+ T cells clustered together with blood and lymph node memory CD4+ cells and with lymph node naive CD4+ cells. Tumor-infiltrating Treg TCR alpha and beta sequences overlapped most with tumor naive CD4+ T cells, then blood naive. Approximately 13% of tumor Treg sequences matched naive CD4+ cells.

V was clipped by 6 bases and J by 4 bases; unmatched bases: 8. The CDR3 is 14 residues long. The sequence was collected from a female donor with breast cancer. The chain recombines TRBV12-3 or TRBV12-4 with TRBJ1-2; 7 positions match TRBD1. Specimen: Tregs sorted from blood. The CDR3 nucleotides read TGTGCCAGCAGCTCTACCGGGACAGTCTATGGCTACACCTTC. Translating it yields CASSSTGTVYGYTF.